Each of the 13 T cell receptor beta chains below was sequenced from the same sample in a study of T-cell memory formation after mild COVID-19. MiXCR, run by TCRdb on the 5' RACE reads, gives a single entry per CDR3 protein. The data contain around 130,000 distinct CDR3 sequences, 15% to 20% of them singletons. Specimen: PBMCs or a T cell subset sorted from them (not recorded which). These TCRs come from an adult woman who had mild COVID-19 (a few samples of this study predate the infection). Cell type and time point are not known.

This clonotype was seen only a few times. The chain combines TRBV27 with TRBJ1-1; the match to TRBD1 covers 7 bases. The CDR3 has 14 amino acids. CDR1 is MNHEY and CDR2 is SMNVEV in the germline V gene (reference sequence). The ends lost 7 bases at V and 1 base at J; junction bases unmatched: 6. The CDR3 loop reads CASKQTGPNTEAFF. CDR3 coding DNA: TGTGCCAGCAAACAGACAGGGCCGAACACTGAAGCTTTCTTT.

V gene TRBV7-8 combines with J gene TRBJ2-3, with 7 positions matching TRBD2. Germline V gene sequence: CDR1 SGHVS, CDR2 FQNEAQ. The V segment lost 3 bases and the J segment 5 bases; nucleotides outside the gene matches: 11. The CDR3 covers 16 residues. The CDR3 sequence is CASSFQRESLGDTQYF. The CDR3 DNA reads TGTGCCAGCAGCTTCCAGCGGGAAAGCTTGGGAGATACGCAGTATTTT.

This chain links TRBV18 with TRBJ2-7; D may be TRBD1 (5 bases). The length of the CDR3 is 13 residues. Per the germline V gene, CDR1 is KGHSH and CDR2 is LQKENI. The V and J ends lost 4 bases and 3 bases respectively, with 10 bases between them. Written as DNA, the CDR3 is TGTGCCAGCTCACTAATCAGGGACTACGAGCAGTACTTC. This encodes CASSLIRDYEQYF.

The V call is TRBV7-3, the J call TRBJ2-1; TRBD1 might be the D (5 bases). The V end lost 2 bases, the J end lost 4 bases, and 15 bases lay between the germline ends. CDR1 is SGHTA and CDR2 is FQGTGA in the germline V gene. The length of the CDR3 is 16 residues. CDR3 sequence: CASSLPTAGFYNEQFF. The CDR3 DNA sequence: TGTGCCAGCAGCTTACCCACGGCAGGGTTTTACAATGAGCAGTTCTTC.

The V and J genes are TRBV12-3 or TRBV12-4 and TRBJ2-1, with 8 bases aligning to TRBD2. The CDR3 is 18 amino acids. The V segment lost 6 bases and the J segment 8 bases; nucleotides outside the gene matches: 21. CDR3 DNA sequence: TGTGCCAGCAGCTCGGGGCTAGCGGGCAACTGGGGGTCCCATGAGCAGTTCTTC. Its translation is CASSSGLAGNWGSHEQFF.

This sequence joins TRBV12-3 or TRBV12-4 and TRBJ1-6; D unresolved. V was trimmed by 3 bases and J by 4 bases, leaving 13 bases between them. This CDR3 comprises 16 residues. The CDR3 spells CASSFVGNSYNSPLHF. DNA for the CDR3: TGTGCCAGCAGTTTCGTAGGGAACTCTTATAATTCACCCCTCCACTTT.

There are a few counts of this clonotype. The CDR3 region has the DNA TGTGCCGGAGCTAGCGGGAGCGATACGCAGTATTTT. This codes for CAGASGSDTQYF. The chain employs TRBV28 and TRBJ2-3; TRBD2 aligns across 10 bases. The CDR3 covers 12 residues. V trimming: 11 bases; J trimming: 6 bases; junction bases outside the gene matches: 5. The germline CDR1 and CDR2 sequences are MDHEN and SYDVKM. Complete variable domain (other parts from reference TRBV28 and TRBJ2-3): DVKVTQSSRYLVKRTGEKVFLECVQDMDHENMFWYRQDPGLGLRLIYFSYDVKMKEKGDIPEGYSVSREKKERFSLILESASTNQTSMYLCAGASGSDTQYFGPGTRLTVL.

V is TRBV12-3 or TRBV12-4 and J is TRBJ2-1, with D tentatively TRBD1 (6 bases). The V and J ends lost 6 bases and 6 bases respectively, with 12 bases between them. The CDR3 is 13 amino acids. DNA of the CDR3: TGTGCCAGCAGCCGACAGGAATCCAATGAGCAGTTCTTC. Translated: CASSRQESNEQFF.

The chain uses TRBV12-3 or TRBV12-4 and TRBJ1-1, with 7 bases aligning to TRBD1. V lost 6 bases, J lost 7 bases, and 11 bases stayed unmatched. The CDR3 has 14 residues. As DNA, the CDR3 is TGTGCCAGCAGCGCAAGGGGACAGCGGGGTGAAGCTTTCTTT. This translates into CASSARGQRGEAFF.

This clonotype has only a few counts. The rearrangement uses TRBV21-1 and TRBJ2-1; the table calls TRBD2, which could not be checked here. TRBV21-1 corresponds to a pseudogene. CDR3 length: 17 residues. The CDR3: CASSKVLAGGPCNEQFF. The CDR3 DNA reads TGTGCCAGCAGCAAAGTACTAGCGGGAGGGCCGTGCAATGAGCAGTTCTTC.

This clonotype was found many times. The genes are TRBV7-6 and TRBJ2-5, with 11 positions matching TRBD2. The CDR3 consists of 14 residues. Unmatched junction bases numbered 4, after V lost 5 bases and J lost 5 bases. Germline V gene lookup returns CDR1 SGHVS and CDR2 FNYEAQ. CDR3 loop: CASSQLAGEETQYF. For the CDR3, the DNA is TGTGCCAGCAGCCAACTAGCGGGAGAGGAGACCCAGTACTTC.

The chain recombines TRBV10-3 with TRBJ1-2, with a weak D call TRBD1 (5 bases). The CDR3 is 12 amino acids. Germline CDR1 reads ENHRY; CDR2 reads SYGVKD. Trimming took off 7 bases at V and 3 bases at J, with 9 bases between the two ends. CDR3 nucleotide sequence: TGTGCCATCACGCAGGGCCACTATGGCTACACCTTC. As protein: CAITQGHYGYTF.

This sequence joins TRBV27 and TRBJ1-6; D remains unclear. Germline CDR1 MNHEY, CDR2 SMNVEV (reference sequence). The CDR3 extends over 13 amino acids. V lost 2 bases and J lost 6, with 5 bases in between. CDR3 residues: CASSLTLNSPLHF. CDR3 coding DNA: TGTGCCAGCAGTTTAACCCTTAATTCACCCCTCCACTTT.